One and the same sample provided the 28 T cell receptor beta chains below, sequenced in a study of T cells after yellow fever vaccination. TCRdb passed the 5' RACE reads through MiXCR, listing each CDR3 protein once. In the table there are around 340,000 distinct CDR3 sequences, 8.5% to 9% of which are singletons. Material: PBMCs, obtained on the day of the first yellow fever vaccination. The receptors were sampled from a man aged 18 to 30 who received the YFV17D yellow fever vaccine.

This clonotype was seen repeatedly, ten times or more. The J gene is TRBJ1-5, the V gene TRBV15, with a weak D call TRBD1 (5 bases). Germline V gene data show CDR1 as LNHNV and CDR2 as YYDKDF (reference sequence). The CDR3 length is 12 residues. With 1 base removed from V and 9 bases from J, the gap between germline ends came to 7 bases. The CDR3 DNA reads as TGTGCCACCAGCAGAGGGGGACGGCCCCAGCATTTT. Translated: CATSRGGRPQHF.

This chain connects TRBV20-1 to TRBJ2-1; D unclear. V was cut by 0 bases and J by 6 bases, with 6 bases left in between. Germline V gene sequence: CDR1 DFQATT, CDR2 SNEGSKA (reference sequence). The CDR3 extends over 12 amino acids. The CDR3 DNA follows: TGCAGTGCTAGAGAGATGACCAATGAGCAGTTCTTC. This gives the protein CSAREMTNEQFF.

The V and J genes are TRBV20-1 and TRBJ2-5; D may match TRBD1 or TRBD2 (5 bases each). V dropped 5 bases and J dropped 4 bases, with 17 bases sitting between them. Germline CDR1 reads DFQATT; CDR2 reads SNEGSKA (reference sequence). The CDR3 runs to 14 residues. The CDR3: CSAVRGASIETQYF. As DNA, the CDR3 is TGCAGTGCTGTCCGTGGGGCTAGCATAGAGACCCAGTACTTC.

This clonotype was observed a few times. The genes are TRBV7-9 and TRBJ2-3; TRBD1 agrees at 9 bases. V shed 3 bases and J 5 bases; nucleotides not matched to a gene: 9. CDR3 length: 16 amino acids. CDR1 and CDR2 from the germline V gene are SEHNR and FQNEAQ (reference sequence). The CDR3 DNA sequence: TGTGCCAGCAGCTTCCCCGGGACAGGGAGTAAAGATACGCAGTATTTT. This sequence encodes CASSFPGTGSKDTQYF.

In this sample, this clonotype turned up many times. J is TRBJ1-1 and V is TRBV6-5; D is perhaps TRBD1 (5 bases). Trimming pared 3 bases from V and 1 base from J, leaving 15 bases between. The germline V gene has CDR1 MNHEY and CDR2 SVGAGI. This CDR3 contains 16 residues. CDR3 bases: TGTGCCAGCAGTTATAGCTCCGGGACCGAGAACACTGAAGCTTTCTTT. This translates into CASSYSSGTENTEAFF.

V gene TRBV7-3 combines with J gene TRBJ2-3, with D tentatively TRBD2 (6 bases). Germline CDR1 SGHTA, CDR2 FQGTGA. CDR3 length: 16 amino acids. Trimming took off 1 base at V and 6 bases at J, with 17 bases between the two ends. The CDR3 nucleotides read TGTGCCAGCAGCTTAAGATTGCGGGGTTCCGGGGATACGCAGTATTTT. Its translation: CASSLRLRGSGDTQYF.

This clonotype was seen many times. The chain is built from TRBV12-3 or TRBV12-4 and TRBJ1-1; D gene ambiguous. Between the trimmed V and J ends, which lost 5 bases and 4 bases, there was a span of 11 bases. The CDR3 has 13 residues. In nucleotides, the CDR3 is TGTGCCAGCAGTGCCGAGCGGGGCACTGAAGCTTTCTTT. Its protein is CASSAERGTEAFF.

The genes are TRBV6-1 and TRBJ2-1; TRBD2 might be the D (6 bases). The CDR3 runs to 14 residues. Trimming pared 6 bases from V and 9 bases from J, leaving 18 bases between. CDR1 is MNHNS, CDR2 SASEGT, per germline. CDR3 loop: CASSPLRGQGEQFF. CDR3 coding DNA: TGTGCCAGCAGCCCCCTGCGGGGCCAGGGTGAGCAGTTCTTC.

V usage is TRBV5-5 and J usage is TRBJ2-7; D possibly corresponds to TRBD2 (5 bases). The CDR3 loop spans 14 amino acids. The V end lost 0 bases, the J end lost 6 bases, and 13 bases lay between the germline ends. CDR1 and CDR2 (germline): SGHKS, YYEKEE (reference sequence). CDR3 amino acids: CASSLAADLGEQYF. The CDR3, as DNA: TGTGCCAGCAGCTTGGCAGCGGATCTGGGCGAGCAGTACTTC.

V gene TRBV5-4 combines with J gene TRBJ1-1; D is possibly TRBD1 (6 bases). V was trimmed by 0 bases and J by 3 bases, leaving 12 bases between them. The germline V gene has CDR1 SGHNT and CDR2 YYREEE (reference sequence). The CDR3 totals 15 residues. The CDR3 nucleotides read TGTGCCAGCAGCTTGGGGGGGCACAGCTACACTGAAGCTTTCTTT. Protein product: CASSLGGHSYTEAFF. Looking up the rest from reference TRBV5-4 and TRBJ1-1 gives the full variable domain: ETGVTQSPTHLIKTRGQQVTLRCSSQSGHNTVSWYQQALGQGPQFIFQYYREEENGRGNFPPRFSGLQFPNYSSELNVNALELDDSALYLCASSLGGHSYTEAFFGQGTRLTVV.

The chain uses TRBV6-2 or TRBV6-3 and TRBJ2-5; D is unclear. The CDR3 runs 15 residues. Between the trimmed V and J ends, which lost 5 bases and 3 bases, there was a span of 16 bases. Per germline, CDR1 MNHEY and CDR2 SVGEGT. As DNA, the CDR3 is TGTGCCAGCAGTGGCGGCAGCCCCACTGAAGAGACCCAGTACTTC. This codes for CASSGGSPTEETQYF.

CDR3 bases: TGTGCCAGCTCAGAGGGGGGTCATTACGAGCAGTACGTC. This translates into CASSEGGHYEQYV. This chain uses TRBV18 with TRBJ2-7; TRBD1 or TRBD2 may be the D gene (6 bases each). V lost 5 bases and J lost 4, with 12 bases in between. Germline CDR1 and CDR2: KGHSH and LQKENI. This CDR3 comprises 13 residues.

This clonotype was picked up a small number of times. V and J are TRBV7-2 and TRBJ1-3, with no clear D. Trimming cost V 4 bases and J 0 bases, with 7 bases left between them. Germline lookup yields CDR1 SGHTA and CDR2 FQGNSA. The CDR3 consists of 14 residues. CDR3 coding DNA: TGTGCCAGCAGCTCCCAAATCTCTGGAAACACCATATATTTT. This encodes CASSSQISGNTIYF.

This clonotype occurred many times. The V and J genes are TRBV2 and TRBJ2-7, with 8 positions matching TRBD1. This CDR3 spans 13 amino acids. Germline values: CDR1 SNHLY, CDR2 FYNNEI. V lost 6 bases and J lost 5; bases outside the gene matches: 6. The CDR3 region has the DNA TGTGCCAGCAGACCGCAACAGGGGGACGAGCAGTACTTC. Amino acid sequence: CASRPQQGDEQYF.

This clonotype has a handful of counts. V gene TRBV5-6 combines with J gene TRBJ2-5; 9 nucleotides match TRBD2. The CDR3 extends over 16 amino acids. V shed 1 base and J 4 bases; nucleotides not matched to a gene: 8. Germline-derived CDR1 and CDR2 are SGHDT and YYEEEE. CDR3 nucleotide sequence: TGTGCCAGCAGCTTGTATCAGCGGGGGGTTCGAGAGACCCAGTACTTC. Its protein product is CASSLYQRGVRETQYF.

This chain's CDR3 is CASSGLAGFSDTQYF. The CDR3 DNA reads as TGTGCCAGCAGTGGACTAGCGGGCTTCTCAGATACGCAGTATTTT. The chain is built from TRBV6-1 and TRBJ2-3; 10 bases are a match to TRBD2. This CDR3 is built from 15 residues. With 4 bases clipped from V and 4 bases from J, the junction kept 5 bases outside the gene matches. Germline CDR1 reads MNHNS; CDR2 reads SASEGT.

As regards this clonotype: Because it lacks the conserved phenylalanine or tryptophan at the end, this CDR3 is likely a read error. The chain has TRBV7-9 and TRBJ2-7; D is uncertain. V was pared by 5 bases and J by 1 base, with 3 bases between. The CDR3 loop spans 11 amino acids. The germline V gene has CDR1 SEHNR and CDR2 FQNEAQ (reference sequence). CDR3 sequence: CASSLSYEQYS. In DNA, the CDR3 is TGTGCCAGCAGCCTGTCCTACGAGCAGTACTCC.

The table lists this clonotype with a few counts. The chain carries TRBV6-2 or TRBV6-3 and TRBJ1-5, with 7 bases that match TRBD1. With V trimmed by 3 bases and J by 11 bases, 19 bases remained unmatched. The germline CDR1 and CDR2 sequences are MNHEY and SVGEGT. The CDR3 has 17 amino acids. CDR3 sequence: CASSYIGRTGPRGAQHF. As DNA, the CDR3 is TGTGCCAGCAGTTATATAGGACGGACAGGCCCTCGGGGGGCCCAGCATTTT.

This clonotype has more than one count but fewer than ten. The V call is TRBV7-2, the J call TRBJ2-1; no reliable D call. Trimming pared 0 bases from V and 0 bases from J, leaving 12 bases between. This CDR3 has 17 amino acids. Germline loops: CDR1 SGHTA, CDR2 FQGNSA. CDR3 in amino acids: CASSLAFTVSSYNEQFF. The DNA of the CDR3 is TGTGCCAGCAGCTTAGCGTTTACGGTGAGCTCCTACAATGAGCAGTTCTTC.

This clonotype has more than one count but fewer than ten. The chain uses TRBV20-1 and TRBJ2-3; TRBD2 aligns across 11 bases. The CDR3 contains 16 residues. The germline gives CDR1 DFQATT, CDR2 SNEGSKA (reference sequence). The V and J ends lost 5 bases and 8 bases, in that order; junction bases with no gene match: 15. CDR3 sequence reads: CSAATPSSGGPGTQYF. CDR3 nucleotides: TGCAGTGCTGCCACCCCTTCTAGCGGGGGGCCCGGTACGCAGTATTTT.

This chain joins TRBV4-3 and TRBJ2-1; TRBD2 agrees at 16 bases. The CDR3 covers 20 residues. V dropped 1 base and J dropped 8; count of bases not matched to a gene: 14. CDR1 and CDR2 (germline): LGHNA, YSLEER. CDR3 sequence (DNA): TGCGCCAGCAGCCAAGTGGGAACTCCGGGACTAGCGGGGGGGCAGGATGAGCAGTTCTTC. Translation: CASSQVGTPGLAGGQDEQFF.

In this sample, this clonotype turned up a few times. This chain connects TRBV19 to TRBJ2-3; 7 positions agree with TRBD2. Per germline, CDR1 LNHDA and CDR2 SQIVND (reference sequence). J gave up 4 bases and V 4 bases, and 14 bases lay outside the gene matches. This CDR3 region has 17 residues. The CDR3 nucleotides read TGTGCCAGTAGTAACAATGGCCGGGACTATGGCCCAGATACGCAGTATTTT. The encoded protein is CASSNNGRDYGPDTQYF.

This clonotype has a handful of counts. V usage is TRBV10-3 and J usage is TRBJ1-2; a possible D gene is TRBD1 (5 bases). The CDR3 spans 15 residues. Per the germline V gene, CDR1 is ENHRY and CDR2 is SYGVKD. Deletions cut 2 bases from V and 10 bases from J, with 20 bases between. The CDR3 sequence: CAISEISLRGLDYTF. In DNA, the CDR3 is TGTGCCATCAGTGAGATCTCCCTAAGGGGTTTGGACTACACCTTC.

This clonotype occurred a few times. V usage is TRBV7-2 and J usage is TRBJ1-2; a weak D match, TRBD1 (5 bases). This CDR3 is 15 amino acids long. Trimming stripped 1 base from V and 1 base from J, with 10 bases between. The germline V gene has CDR1 SGHTA and CDR2 FQGNSA. The CDR3, as DNA: TGTGCCAGCAGCTTAGTTGGTAGGGGTAACTATGGCTACACCTTC. Protein: CASSLVGRGNYGYTF.

The chain combines TRBV7-9 with TRBJ2-2; D is ambiguous. V lost 5 bases and J lost 7, with 17 bases in between. Germline V gene sequence: CDR1 SEHNR, CDR2 FQNEAQ (reference sequence). There are 15 residues in the CDR3. CDR3 sequence reads: CASSPSYGSGGELFF. CDR3 sequence (DNA): TGTGCCAGCAGCCCCTCCTACGGATCCGGCGGGGAGCTGTTTTTT.

The table lists this clonotype with many counts. The J gene is TRBJ2-1, the V gene TRBV20-1; a weak D match, TRBD2 (6 bases). Trimming shortened V by 5 bases and J by 4 bases, and 9 bases separated the two germline ends. This CDR3 is 12 amino acids long. CDR1 and CDR2 (germline): DFQATT, SNEGSKA (reference sequence). The CDR3 is CSAAAGYNEQFF. The DNA for the CDR3 is TGCAGTGCTGCTGCGGGGTACAATGAGCAGTTCTTC.

The genes are TRBV18 and TRBJ2-7; a weak D match, TRBD2 (6 bases). CDR3 length: 14 residues. V was clipped by 0 bases and J by 0 bases, with 6 bases between them. The germline V gene encodes CDR1 KGHSH and CDR2 LQKENI. CDR3 sequence: CASSPPGSSYEQYV. CDR3 in DNA: TGTGCCAGCTCACCACCCGGGAGCTCCTACGAGCAGTACGTC.

This clonotype was counted only a few times. The chain links TRBV11-2 to TRBJ2-5; D is possibly TRBD1 or TRBD2 (5 bases each). This CDR3 region has 17 residues. The V end was cut by 3 bases, the J end by 1 base, with 18 bases between. CDR1 is SGHAT, CDR2 FQNNGV, per germline. CDR3 protein: CASSFSPGRFPQETQYF. DNA for the CDR3: TGTGCCAGCAGCTTCAGTCCGGGGCGGTTCCCCCAAGAGACCCAGTACTTC.